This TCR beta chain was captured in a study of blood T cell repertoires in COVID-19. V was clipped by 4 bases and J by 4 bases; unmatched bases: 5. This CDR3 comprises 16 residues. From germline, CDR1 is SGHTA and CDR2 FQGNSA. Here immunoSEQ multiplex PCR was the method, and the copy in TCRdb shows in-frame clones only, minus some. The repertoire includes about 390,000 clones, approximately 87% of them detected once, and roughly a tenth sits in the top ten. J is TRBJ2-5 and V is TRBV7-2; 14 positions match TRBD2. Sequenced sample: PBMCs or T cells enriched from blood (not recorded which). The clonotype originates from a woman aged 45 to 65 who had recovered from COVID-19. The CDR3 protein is CASSSRTSGGRETQYF. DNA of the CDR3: TGTGCCAGCAGCTCACGGACTAGCGGGGGGCGAGAGACCCAGTACTTC.